This paragraph covers one T cell receptor beta chain sequence. The clone's antigen remains unknown. This entry comes from a study of T cells expressing NK-cell markers (dated by TCRdb to the early 2020s). Regarding the study in general: About eight donors provided sorted CD3+CD56+NKG2C+, CD3+CD56+NKG2C- and CD3+CD56-NKG2C+ T-cell subsets, whose TCR beta-chain repertoires were profiled. Seven of the eight sequenced donors were HCMV-seropositive and one was HCMV-seronegative. Randomly selected healthy volunteers, three men and five women, were used as the eight sequenced donors. Sequencing of the libraries produced 2 x 150 bp reads on Illumina HiSeq 2000/2500, MiSeq or NextSeq. Here is what the overall study found, with its caveats: Those dominant clonotypes were again the most abundant among CD3+CD56-NKG2C+ cells in a handful of donors, at roughly 25-60.1%. Whether the expanded NKG2C-expressing T cell clones were specific for HCMV antigens was left unclear. For six donors, the dominant CD3+CD56+NKG2C+ clonotypes were among the top 10 CD8+ clonotypes and accounted for roughly 1.0-7.5% of CD8+ T cells.

HCMV serostatus was determined by detecting HCMV-specific IgG in serum with a commercial ELISA kit. Ficoll density gradient centrifugation was used to isolate peripheral blood mononuclear cells from blood. Based on the germline V gene, the CDR1 and CDR2 sequences are SGHRS and YFSETQ. The CDR3 has 14 amino acids, counting the end cysteine and phenylalanine. The DNA sequence is not available. For sequencing, an Illumina HiSeq 2000 was employed. TCR beta cDNA libraries were prepared using 5'RACE template switching, which introduced a universal primer site and unique molecular identifiers. cDNA synthesis was primed from the TCR beta constant segment and was followed by two successive PCR amplification steps. In the authors' own workflow: MIGEC handled demultiplexing of the reads and grouping by UMI, while MiTCR was used to assemble and quantify clonotypes. Only TCR cDNA sequences supported by at least two reads were kept to exclude erroneous sequences. The tcR package was used for downstream repertoire analysis, and clonotypes were matched between fractions using CDR3 nucleotide sequence together with V segment. VDJmatch was used to annotate antigen specificity against VDJdb, with one amino acid substitution in CDR3 permitted. TCRdb reprocessed the reads, and each CDR3 protein sequence is entered once, without DNA. The V and J calls shown here were made by TCRdb, not taken from the authors' results. This sample's clone table shows about 370,000 distinct CDR3 sequences. Roughly 10% of the sample goes to the ten largest clones.

In this chain, TRBV5-1 is recombined with TRBJ2-4; TCRdb selects TRBD1, and the lack of DNA leaves this call unchecked. Sequences were obtained from blood T cells: a sorted CD56 or NKG2C T cell subset, CD4+ or CD8+ T cells, or bulk PBMC T cells (not recorded which). The clonotype originates from a woman aged 45-60 years in good health. Donor details come from another sample of the same person, matched by shared clones. This receptor has the CDR3 CASSVPGNLDIQYF.